Below are 11 T cell receptor beta chains sequenced from a single sample in a study of cytomegalovirus exposure and HLA in healthy donors. Amplification used 60 Vbeta primers and 13 Jbeta primers. TCRdb keeps only in-frame clones here, not all; method: immunoSEQ multiplex PCR. The data show 95,000 to 150,000 clones, about 70% seen once. The sample was PBMCs. The receptor set was obtained from a woman in her thirties or forties in good health and CMV-seronegative.

The chain couples TRBV29-1 to TRBJ2-1; TRBD2 might be the D (5 bases). V gave up 0 bases and J gave up 15 bases, with 18 bases separating them. Germline CDR1 and CDR2: SQVTM and ANQGSEA. The CDR3 extends over 13 amino acids. In nucleotides, the CDR3 is TGCAGCGTTGAAGAAATAGAGGGCGGAACCGGGTTCTTC. Amino acid sequence: CSVEEIEGGTGFF.

This chain uses TRBV4-3 with TRBJ1-1; 7 bases are a match to TRBD1. J was trimmed by 5 bases and V by 0 bases; bases with no gene match: 12. The CDR3 is made up of 17 amino acids. The germline gives CDR1 LGHNA, CDR2 YSLEER. CDR3 amino acids: CASSQDRGTAQQTEAFF. DNA for the CDR3: TGCGCCAGCAGCCAAGATCGCGGGACAGCACAGCAGACTGAAGCTTTCTTT.

This clone appeared once. The rearrangement uses TRBV5-6 and TRBJ2-2; D is possibly TRBD1 (6 bases). V was clipped by 7 bases and J by 6 bases, with 16 bases between them. Germline values: CDR1 SGHDT, CDR2 YYEEEE. This CDR3 comprises 14 residues. The DNA of the CDR3 is TGTGCCAGCGGAAAGATACAGGGAGCCGGGGAGCTGTTTTTT. Protein product: CASGKIQGAGELFF.

The rearrangement joins TRBV28 to TRBJ2-1, with no clear D. CDR3 length: 13 residues. Germline V gene lookup returns CDR1 MDHEN and CDR2 SYDVKM. V lost 8 bases, J lost 3 bases, and 11 bases lay in between. The DNA of the CDR3 is TGTGCCAGCCAGCTAGGCCTCTACAATGAGCAGTTCTTC. It encodes CASQLGLYNEQFF.

This chain connects TRBV5-1 to TRBJ2-6; TRBD2 aligns across 8 bases. Trimming at V came to 9 bases and at J to 4 bases, leaving 24 bases not matched to a gene. Germline CDR1 is SGHRS and CDR2 is YFSETQ. The CDR3 sequence is 20 residues long. CDR3 sequence (DNA): TGCGCCACCTTAATCCGAGAGAGAGCGGGAGTTTTCTCCGGGGCCAACGTCCTGACTTTC. Its translation is CATLIRERAGVFSGANVLTF.

The chain is built from TRBV12-5 and TRBJ2-2; D might be TRBD1 (6 bases). Trimming took 2 bases from V and 5 from J, leaving 15 bases between them. Germline loops: CDR1 LGHNT, CDR2 FRNRAP. This CDR3 is built from 16 residues. Written as DNA, the CDR3 is TGTGCTAGTGGTTTGCATCCAGGGGTGGGAACCGGGGAGCTGTTTTTT. Encoded protein: CASGLHPGVGTGELFF.

Here the CDR3 reads CASSYGLVQDTQYF. In nucleotides, the CDR3 is TGTGCCAGCAGTTACGGACTAGTTCAGGATACGCAGTATTTT. The chain uses TRBV6-5 and TRBJ2-3; TRBD2 agrees at 7 bases. Trimming cost V 2 bases and J 6 bases; bases outside gene matches: 5. The CDR3 spans 14 residues. The germline V gene encodes CDR1 MNHEY and CDR2 SVGAGI.

The CDR3 loop is CASRFSLARSYNEQFF. The CDR3 nucleotides read TGTGCCAGCAGGTTTTCGTTGGCTCGCTCCTACAATGAGCAGTTCTTC. The chain couples TRBV7-8 to TRBJ2-1; no firm D call. Germline CDR1 is SGHVS and CDR2 is FQNEAQ. The V gene lost 6 bases and the J gene lost 0 bases, with 15 bases spanning the gap. The CDR3 totals 16 residues.

J is TRBJ2-5 and V is TRBV12-5; 8 positions agree with TRBD1. CDR1 LGHNT and CDR2 FRNRAP come from the germline V gene. Trimming cost V 4 bases and J 4 bases; bases outside gene matches: 8. The CDR3 has 15 residues. DNA for the CDR3: TGTGCTAGTGGTTCAGACAGGGGAGGAAGAGAGACCCAGTACTTC. Protein: CASGSDRGGRETQYF.

The rearrangement links TRBV9 to TRBJ2-5; a weak D match, TRBD1 (5 bases). Trimming removed 6 bases from V and 1 base from J, with 10 bases in between. CDR3 size: 13 residues. CDR1 is SGDLS and CDR2 is YYNGEE in the germline V gene. CDR3 sequence reads: CASNVGAQETQYF. CDR3 bases: TGTGCCAGCAATGTTGGGGCCCAAGAGACCCAGTACTTC.

The chain links TRBV19 to TRBJ2-3, with D unclear. The CDR3 sequence is 14 residues long. Germline V gene lookup returns CDR1 LNHDA and CDR2 SQIVND (reference sequence). V lost 3 bases, J lost 1 base, and 8 bases lay in between. The DNA for the CDR3 is TGTGCCAGTAGTATCCAGTCCGGCACAGATACGCAGTATTTT. Amino acid sequence: CASSIQSGTDTQYF. Looking up the rest from reference TRBV19 and TRBJ2-3 gives the full variable domain: DGGITQSPKYLFRKEGQNVTLSCEQNLNHDAMYWYRQDPGQGLRLIYYSQIVNDFQKGDIAEGYSVSREKKESFPLTVTSAQKNPTAFYLCASSIQSGTDTQYFGPGTRLTVL.